This TCR beta chain stems from a study of blood T cell repertoires in COVID-19. Original handling: Quantification of nucleated cells was approximated via reference gene primer amplification. Sequencing was performed with immunoSEQ multiplex PCR; in TCRdb, only in-frame clones are kept and a portion is missing. V, J and clone size derive from that table, while D and trimming were established from the DNA sequence. The data show about 150,000 clones, 70% to 85% seen once. Germline trimming cut 2 bases from V and 4 bases from J; bases unmatched to any gene: 4. The CDR3 spans 15 residues. Germline CDR1 reads SEHNR; CDR2 reads FQNEAQ (reference sequence).

Material: peripheral blood. The source is an older woman with acute or convalescent COVID-19. The chain couples TRBV7-9 to TRBJ2-2, with 7 bases matching TRBD1. The CDR3: CASSLRDSSTGELFF. For the CDR3, the DNA is TGTGCCAGCAGCTTAAGGGACAGTAGCACCGGGGAGCTGTTTTTT.